This TCR beta chain was recorded in a study of cytomegalovirus exposure and HLA in healthy donors. About the research overall: Approximately 180 million T cells yielded 120 million or so unique TCR beta sequences, as an earlier analysis found.

The study's findings and limits: A few chains tied to CMV proved CMV antigen-specific in vitro. Productive status was seen about 90% or about 30% of the time for most TCR beta V segments in an earlier analysis.

V gave up 4 bases and J gave up 8 bases; unmatched junction bases: 3. There are 13 residues in the CDR3. Germline loops: CDR1 SEHNR, CDR2 FQNEAQ (reference sequence). 13 Jbeta primers and 60 Vbeta primers were used for the PCR. Profiling relied on immunoSEQ multiplex PCR, and the TCRdb table lists in-frame clones only, not all of them. In the table there are about 110,000 clones, roughly 80% of which are singletons. Points on this clone: Antigen unknown.

Sequencing was done on a sample of PBMCs. The TCR sequence derives from a woman aged 45-65 years in good health and CMV-seropositive. The chain links TRBV7-9 to TRBJ1-1; 11 nucleotides line up with TRBD1. CDR3 sequence reads: CASSWGQGDEAFF. CDR3 in DNA: TGTGCCAGCAGCTGGGGACAGGGGGACGAAGCTTTCTTT.